What follows are 27 T cell receptor beta chains derived from one specimen sequenced in a study of blood T cells in healthy people across ages. A second about 7 to 12 cycle PCR used barcoded and J-beta primers. TCRdb analysed the 5' RACE reads with MiXCR anew, one entry per CDR3 protein. The sample has approximately 770,000 distinct CDR3 sequences, 58% seen once. Sequenced material: blood. The receptors here all came from a man aged 25 to 40 in good health.

V gene TRBV7-9 combines with J gene TRBJ2-3; a possible D gene is TRBD2 (6 bases). Trimming pared 3 bases from V and 4 bases from J, leaving 14 bases between. The germline V gene encodes CDR1 SEHNR and CDR2 FQNEAQ (reference sequence). The CDR3 length is 15 residues. The DNA for the CDR3 is TGTGCCAGCAGCTTGTTTATCGGGGGTCCAGATACGCAGTATTTT. This gives the protein CASSLFIGGPDTQYF.

This rearrangement joins TRBV28 to TRBJ2-1; 7 bases map to TRBD2. The germline V gene has CDR1 MDHEN and CDR2 SYDVKM. J lost 11 bases, V lost 3 bases, and 7 bases had no gene match. CDR3 size: 13 residues. In DNA form, the CDR3 reads TGTGCCAGCAGTTTGACGAGCGGGACCAAGCAGTTCTTC. Translated: CASSLTSGTKQFF.

The chain links TRBV5-1 to TRBJ2-1, with TRBD2 matching 8 bases. After removal of 4 bases from V and 5 bases from J, the junction contained 11 bases not matched to a gene. Germline CDR1 and CDR2: SGHRS and YFSETQ. This CDR3 is built from 16 residues. The CDR3 coding sequence is TGCGCCAGCAGCCGTCTGGCGGCGGGAGGAGACAATGAGCAGTTCTTC. Its protein is CASSRLAAGGDNEQFF. Looking up the rest from reference TRBV5-1 and TRBJ2-1 gives the full variable domain: KAGVTQTPRYLIKTRGQQVTLSCSPISGHRSVSWYQQTPGQGLQFLFEYFSETQRNKGNFPGRFSGRQFSNSRSEMNVSTLELGDSALYLCASSRLAAGGDNEQFFGPGTRLTVL.

The V call is TRBV10-3, the J call TRBJ2-5, with D perhaps TRBD1 or TRBD2 (5 bases each). The V end was cut by 0 bases, the J end by 0 bases, with 11 bases between. Germline V gives CDR1 ENHRY, CDR2 SYGVKD. The CDR3 extends over 16 amino acids. In DNA form, the CDR3 reads TGTGCCATCAGTGAGTCCCGGGGCGGGTACCAAGAGACCCAGTACTTC. Amino acid sequence: CAISESRGGYQETQYF.

The chain links TRBV24-1 to TRBJ2-5, with TRBD1 identical over 7 bases. The trim removed 4 bases at V and 4 bases at J, leaving 5 bases unmatched. The germline V gene encodes CDR1 KGHDR and CDR2 SFDVKD. This CDR3 has 14 amino acids. Written as DNA, the CDR3 is TGTGCCACCAGTGACCCACAGGGGCGAGAGACCCAGTACTTC. It is translated as CATSDPQGRETQYF.

The sample holds a few counts of this clonotype. The chain links TRBV29-1 to TRBJ2-5; no firm D call. V lost 2 bases and J 5 bases, leaving 12 bases between the germline ends. From germline, CDR1 is SQVTM and CDR2 ANQGSEA. CDR3 length equals 13 residues. The CDR3 DNA is TGCAGCGTTGAATCTTCTACTGGGGAGACCCAGTACTTC. Its translation is CSVESSTGETQYF.

A few counts support this clonotype. The J gene is TRBJ2-1, the V gene TRBV7-6; 7 positions match TRBD2. Germline V gene lookup returns CDR1 SGHVS and CDR2 FNYEAQ. The CDR3 runs 14 residues. With 4 bases clipped from V and 7 bases from J, the junction kept 7 bases outside the gene matches. The CDR3 DNA reads TGTGCCAGCAGCTCTGGGGGGGGGGGAAATGAGCAGTTCTTC. Encoded protein: CASSSGGGGNEQFF.

The table lists this clonotype with a few counts. The rearrangement uses TRBV12-5 and TRBJ2-4; the D gene could be TRBD1 or TRBD2 (7 bases each). The V end lost 7 bases, the J end lost 2 bases, and 15 bases lay between the germline ends. CDR1 is LGHNT and CDR2 is FRNRAP in the germline V gene. The CDR3 is 15 residues long. CDR3 loop: CASAGGTATKNIQYF. In nucleotides, the CDR3 is TGTGCTAGTGCCGGGGGGACAGCTACCAAAAACATTCAGTACTTC.

The chain joins TRBV6-1 to TRBJ2-3; TRBD2 matches at 7 bases. With V trimmed by 4 bases and J by 5 bases, 6 bases remained unmatched. This CDR3 is 14 amino acids long. Germline lookup yields CDR1 MNHNS and CDR2 SASEGT. The CDR3 nucleotides read TGTGCCAGCAGTGGACTAGCAGGAGGAGATACGCAGTATTTT. This encodes CASSGLAGGDTQYF.

This clonotype has just one count. V usage is TRBV28 and J usage is TRBJ1-2, with 9 nucleotides matching TRBD1. CDR1 MDHEN and CDR2 SYDVKM come from the germline V gene. The CDR3 contains 14 residues. The V and J ends lost 5 bases and 5 bases, in that order; junction bases with no gene match: 6. CDR3 sequence reads: CASSLTDRGYGYTF. As DNA, the CDR3 is TGTGCCAGCAGTCTCACCGACAGGGGGTATGGCTACACCTTC.

This clonotype was found many times. The CDR3 spells CASSLQGQTGANVLTF. The DNA of the CDR3 is TGTGCCAGCAGTTTGCAGGGTCAAACTGGGGCCAACGTCCTGACTTTC. This chain links TRBV28 with TRBJ2-6; possibly TRBD1 for D (5 bases). Germline V gives CDR1 MDHEN, CDR2 SYDVKM. V was cut by 3 bases and J by 2 bases, with 11 bases left in between. This CDR3 is built from 16 residues.

The table lists this clonotype with a few counts. This chain connects TRBV7-2 to TRBJ2-7; D ambiguous. This CDR3 has 14 amino acids. Trimming took off 4 bases at V and 2 bases at J, with 12 bases between the two ends. CDR1 is SGHTA and CDR2 is FQGNSA in the germline V gene. In DNA, the CDR3 is TGTGCCAGCAGCTCAACGGACGGACCCTACGAGCAGTACTTC. Protein sequence: CASSSTDGPYEQYF. The whole variable domain, remainder taken from reference TRBV7-2 and TRBJ2-7, is GAGVSQSPSNKVTEKGKDVELRCDPISGHTALYWYRQSLGQGLEFLIYFQGNSAPDKSGLPSDRFSAERTGGSVSTLTIQRTQQEDSAVYLCASSSTDGPYEQYFGPGTRLTVT.

As regards this clonotype: The germline gene is not matched at one end of the junction; a read error may be the cause. The rearrangement uses TRBV7-9 and TRBJ2-5; D perhaps matches TRBD1 (5 bases). The germline CDR1 and CDR2 sequences are SEHNR and FQNEAQ (reference sequence). This CDR3 region has 15 residues. The CDR3 coding sequence is TGTGCCACCCCCGGAGCAGGGTGGAATCAAGACACCCAGTACTTC. It is translated as CATPGAGWNQDTQYF.

In the case of this clonotype: A much more abundant neighbour one base away suggests this may be a read error. V is TRBV29-1 and J is TRBJ2-5; D is perhaps TRBD2 (6 bases). V was shortened by 4 bases and J by 11 bases, with 23 bases between the two germline ends. The germline CDR1 and CDR2 sequences are SQVTM and ANQGSEA. This CDR3 has 14 residues. The CDR3 sequence: CSVVIGQVGGEQYF. In DNA, the CDR3 is TGCAGCGTTGTCATTGGGCAGGTGGGGGGTGAGCAGTACTTC.

The chain recombines TRBV4-2 with TRBJ2-5, with D perhaps TRBD1 or TRBD2 (6 bases each). The CDR3 consists of 14 residues. With 5 bases removed from V and 4 bases from J, the gap between germline ends came to 14 bases. Germline CDR1 reads LGHNA; CDR2 reads YNFKEQ. In DNA form, the CDR3 reads TGTGCCAGCAGCGACGGGGGCTCGGGAGAGACCCAGTACTTC. Amino acid sequence: CASSDGGSGETQYF.

V is TRBV29-1 and J is TRBJ2-1, with TRBD2 matching 12 bases. Trimming removed 0 bases from V and 3 bases from J; junction bases left unmatched: 6. The germline gives CDR1 SQVTM, CDR2 ANQGSEA. This CDR3 is 17 amino acids long. DNA of the CDR3: TGCAGCGTTGAAGAAAACACTAGCGGGGGGTACTACAATGAGCAGTTCTTC. Its translation: CSVEENTSGGYYNEQFF.

The chain combines TRBV3-1 with TRBJ2-1; possible D gene TRBD2, 6 bases. The CDR3 is made up of 20 amino acids. Germline V gene data show CDR1 as LGHDT and CDR2 as YNNKEL (reference sequence). Trimming removed 0 bases from V and 0 bases from J, with 21 bases in between. This chain's CDR3 is CASSQDVAGTAPLSYNEQFF. The DNA of the CDR3 is TGTGCCAGCAGCCAAGATGTGGCGGGGACCGCCCCCCTCTCCTACAATGAGCAGTTCTTC.

V gene TRBV29-1 combines with J gene TRBJ2-1, with TRBD2 identical over 14 bases. The V gene end was trimmed by 7 bases and the J gene end by 7 bases; junction bases not matched to a gene: 6. This CDR3 contains 14 residues. In germline, CDR1 is SQVTM, CDR2 ANQGSEA. The CDR3 sequence is CSAGTSGSGNEQFF. The CDR3 coding sequence is TGCAGCGCTGGGACTAGCGGGAGTGGAAATGAGCAGTTCTTC.

This sequence joins TRBV7-2 and TRBJ2-2; D might be TRBD2 (5 bases). The V end lost 11 bases, the J end lost 6 bases, and 10 bases lay between the germline ends. This CDR3 spans 11 amino acids. Germline-derived CDR1 and CDR2 are SGHTA and FQGNSA. CDR3 loop: CASAGAGELFF. In DNA form, the CDR3 reads TGTGCCTCAGCCGGGGCCGGGGAGCTGTTTTTT.

The chain uses TRBV5-1 and TRBJ1-2; 7 bases fit TRBD1. CDR3 length: 14 residues. The germline gives CDR1 SGHRS, CDR2 YFSETQ. The V gene end was trimmed by 0 bases and the J gene end by 4 bases; junction bases not matched to a gene: 3. The CDR3 DNA sequence: TGCGCCAGCAGCTTGGTTGGGACAGCCTATGGCTACACCTTC. Translation: CASSLVGTAYGYTF. Together with reference TRBV5-1 and TRBJ1-2, the CDR3 gives the full variable domain: KAGVTQTPRYLIKTRGQQVTLSCSPISGHRSVSWYQQTPGQGLQFLFEYFSETQRNKGNFPGRFSGRQFSNSRSEMNVSTLELGDSALYLCASSLVGTAYGYTFGSGTRLTVV.

The rearrangement joins TRBV3-1 to TRBJ2-1, with 8 bases fitting TRBD2. J gave up 4 bases and V 4 bases, and 9 bases lay outside the gene matches. Germline assignment: CDR1 LGHDT and CDR2 YNNKEL (reference sequence). The CDR3 has 16 residues. CDR3 sequence reads: CASSRPASGRYNEQFF. In DNA, the CDR3 is TGTGCCAGCAGCCGCCCGGCTAGCGGGCGATACAATGAGCAGTTCTTC.

The V and J genes are TRBV12-3 or TRBV12-4 and TRBJ1-5; TRBD1 matches at 7 bases. V lost 5 bases and J lost 6; bases outside the gene matches: 16. The CDR3 consists of 17 residues. CDR3 residues: CASSPYIGIDRAQPQHF. DNA of the CDR3: TGTGCCAGCAGTCCCTATATTGGGATTGACAGGGCTCAGCCCCAGCATTTT.

For this clonotype: Possible read error: a much larger clone is one base away. The rearrangement links TRBV3-1 to TRBJ2-4; 8 bases fit TRBD2. Germline CDR1 LGHDT, CDR2 YNNKEL (reference sequence). This CDR3 region has 16 residues. CDR3 coding DNA: TGTGCCAACAGCCAAGATTTTGGACTAGCTTTTGGAGAGCAGTACTTC. Translating gives CANSQDFGLAFGEQYF.

This chain's CDR3 is CASSLVTDYEQYF. The DNA of the CDR3 is TGTGCCAGCAGCTTAGTGACCGACTACGAGCAGTACTTC. This sequence joins TRBV13 and TRBJ2-7; no clear D gene. CDR1 PRHDT and CDR2 FYEKMQ come from the germline V gene (reference sequence). V was shortened by 1 base and J by 3 bases, with 7 bases between the two germline ends. CDR3 length: 13 amino acids.

V usage is TRBV5-6 and J usage is TRBJ2-1, with 7 bases identical to TRBD2. The CDR3 has 15 residues. The V and J ends lost 4 bases and 0 bases, in that order; junction bases with no gene match: 4. Germline V lookup: CDR1 SGHDT, CDR2 YYEEEE. The CDR3 DNA follows: TGTGCCAGCAGCCAAAGCGGGGTCTCCTACAATGAGCAGTTCTTC. As protein: CASSQSGVSYNEQFF.

The rearrangement uses TRBV2 and TRBJ2-7; D may be TRBD2 (5 bases). The V end was cut by 4 bases, the J end by 6 bases, with 13 bases between. Germline CDR1 SNHLY, CDR2 FYNNEI. CDR3 size: 13 residues. The CDR3 nucleotides read TGTGCCAGCAGTGTGCAAGACCGGGGCGAGCAGTACTTC. This gives the protein CASSVQDRGEQYF.

The chain uses TRBV7-2 and TRBJ2-7; either TRBD1 or TRBD2 may supply D (5 bases each). The closer fit of TRBJ2-5 to the DNA end suggests the J call may be wrong. The CDR3 length is 14 residues. Germline-derived CDR1 and CDR2 are SGHTA and FQGNSA. The CDR3 DNA sequence: TGTGCCAGCAGCACCCGGGACCTGGGGGAGACCCAGTACTTC. Translating gives CASSTRDLGETQYF.